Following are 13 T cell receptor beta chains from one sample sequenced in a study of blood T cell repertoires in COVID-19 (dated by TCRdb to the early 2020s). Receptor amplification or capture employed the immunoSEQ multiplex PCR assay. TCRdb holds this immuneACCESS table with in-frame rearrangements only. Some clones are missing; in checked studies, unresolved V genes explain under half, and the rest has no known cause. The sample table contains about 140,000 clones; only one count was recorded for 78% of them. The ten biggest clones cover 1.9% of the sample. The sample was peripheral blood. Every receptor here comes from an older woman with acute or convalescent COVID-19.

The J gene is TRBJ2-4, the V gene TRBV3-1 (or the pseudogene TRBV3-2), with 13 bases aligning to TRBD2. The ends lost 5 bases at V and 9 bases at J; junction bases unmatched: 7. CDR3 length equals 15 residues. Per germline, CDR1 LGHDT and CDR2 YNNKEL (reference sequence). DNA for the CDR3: TGTGCCAGCAGCACAACTAGCGGGAGGGATGTCATTCAGTACTTC. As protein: CASSTTSGRDVIQYF.

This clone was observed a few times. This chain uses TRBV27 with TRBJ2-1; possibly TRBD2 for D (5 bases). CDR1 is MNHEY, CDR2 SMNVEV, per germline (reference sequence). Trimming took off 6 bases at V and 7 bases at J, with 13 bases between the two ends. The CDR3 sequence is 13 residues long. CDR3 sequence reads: CASSNKPGNEQFF. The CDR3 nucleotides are TGTGCCAGCAGCAACAAACCGGGGAATGAGCAGTTCTTC.

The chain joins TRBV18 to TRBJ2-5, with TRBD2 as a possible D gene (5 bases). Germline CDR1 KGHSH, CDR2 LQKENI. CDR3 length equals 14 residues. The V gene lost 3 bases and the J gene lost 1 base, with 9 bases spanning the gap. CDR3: CASSPGGLQETQYF. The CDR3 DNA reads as TGTGCCAGCTCACCGGGCGGACTCCAAGAGACCCAGTACTTC.

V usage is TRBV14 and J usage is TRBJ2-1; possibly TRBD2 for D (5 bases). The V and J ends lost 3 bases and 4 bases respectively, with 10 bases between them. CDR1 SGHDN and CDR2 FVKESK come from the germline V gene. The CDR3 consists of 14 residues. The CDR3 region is CASSQGVGYNEQFF. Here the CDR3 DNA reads TGTGCCAGCAGCCAGGGAGTCGGTTACAATGAGCAGTTCTTC.

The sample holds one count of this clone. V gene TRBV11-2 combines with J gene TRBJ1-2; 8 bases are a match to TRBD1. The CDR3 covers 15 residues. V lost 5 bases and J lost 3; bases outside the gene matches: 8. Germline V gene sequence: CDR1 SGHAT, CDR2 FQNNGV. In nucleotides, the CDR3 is TGTGCCAGCAGCCCTCGGACAGGGTCGGACTATGGCTACACCTTC. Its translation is CASSPRTGSDYGYTF.

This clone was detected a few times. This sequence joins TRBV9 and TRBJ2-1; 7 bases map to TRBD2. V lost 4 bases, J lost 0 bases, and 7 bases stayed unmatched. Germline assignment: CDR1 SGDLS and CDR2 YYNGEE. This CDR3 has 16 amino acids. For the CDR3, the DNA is TGTGCCAGCAGCTACGGAAAGCGGGGCTCCTACAATGAGCAGTTCTTC. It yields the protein CASSYGKRGSYNEQFF.

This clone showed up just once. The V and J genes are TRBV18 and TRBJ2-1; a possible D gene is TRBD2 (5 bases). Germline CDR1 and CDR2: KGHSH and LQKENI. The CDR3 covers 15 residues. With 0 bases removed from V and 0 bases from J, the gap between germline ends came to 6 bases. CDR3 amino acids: CASSPPRVSYNEQFF. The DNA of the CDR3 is TGTGCCAGCTCACCACCGAGGGTCTCCTACAATGAGCAGTTCTTC. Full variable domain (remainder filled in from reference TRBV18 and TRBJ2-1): NAGVMQNPRHLVRRRGQEARLRCSPMKGHSHVYWYRQLPEEGLKFMVYLQKENIIDESGMPKERFSAEFPKEGPSILRIQQVVRGDSAAYFCASSPPRVSYNEQFFGPGTRLTVL.

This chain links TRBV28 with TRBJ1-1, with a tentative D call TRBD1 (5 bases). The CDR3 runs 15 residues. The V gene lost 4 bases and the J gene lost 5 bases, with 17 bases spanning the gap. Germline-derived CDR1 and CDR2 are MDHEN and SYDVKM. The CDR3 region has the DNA TGTGCCAGCAGTTCACCGGGGGGTTTGTCGACTGAAGCTTTCTTT. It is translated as CASSSPGGLSTEAFF. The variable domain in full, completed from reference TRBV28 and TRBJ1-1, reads DVKVTQSSRYLVKRTGEKVFLECVQDMDHENMFWYRQDPGLGLRLIYFSYDVKMKEKGDIPEGYSVSREKKERFSLILESASTNQTSMYLCASSSPGGLSTEAFFGQGTRLTVV.

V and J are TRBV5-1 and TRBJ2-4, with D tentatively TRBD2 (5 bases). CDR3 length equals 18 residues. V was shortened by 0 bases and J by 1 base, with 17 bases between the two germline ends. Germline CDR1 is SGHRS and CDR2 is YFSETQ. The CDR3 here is CASSLGPERTFAKNIQYF. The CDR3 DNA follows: TGCGCCAGCAGCTTGGGGCCCGAGAGGACTTTCGCCAAAAACATTCAGTACTTC.

The CDR3 DNA sequence: TGTGCCAGCAGCTTAGGTGGTGGGAGGGACACAGATACGCAGTATTTT. This encodes CASSLGGGRDTDTQYF. The chain couples TRBV7-9 to TRBJ2-3, with TRBD2 identical over 7 bases. With V trimmed by 1 base and J by 2 bases, 6 bases remained unmatched. The length of the CDR3 is 16 residues. Looked up from germline, CDR1 is SEHNR and CDR2 is FQNEAQ (reference sequence).

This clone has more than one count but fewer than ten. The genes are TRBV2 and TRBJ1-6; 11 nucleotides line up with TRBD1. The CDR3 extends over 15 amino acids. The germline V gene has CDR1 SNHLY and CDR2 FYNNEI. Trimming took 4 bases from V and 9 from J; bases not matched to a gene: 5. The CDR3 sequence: CASSVGQGVGSPLHF. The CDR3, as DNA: TGTGCCAGCAGTGTGGGACAGGGGGTAGGTTCACCCCTCCACTTT.

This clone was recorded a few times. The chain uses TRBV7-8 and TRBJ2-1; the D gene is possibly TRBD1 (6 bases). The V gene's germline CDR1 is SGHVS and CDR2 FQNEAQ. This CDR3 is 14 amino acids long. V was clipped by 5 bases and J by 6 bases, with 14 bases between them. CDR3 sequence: CASSLTGSRNEQFF. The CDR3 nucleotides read TGTGCCAGCAGCCTAACAGGGTCACGCAATGAGCAGTTCTTC.

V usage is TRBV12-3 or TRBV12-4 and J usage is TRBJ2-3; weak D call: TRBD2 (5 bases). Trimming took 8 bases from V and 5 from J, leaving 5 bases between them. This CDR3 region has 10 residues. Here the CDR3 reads CASRGDTQYF. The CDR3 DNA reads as TGTGCCAGCCGGGGAGATACGCAGTATTTT.